One and the same sample provided the 9 T cell receptor beta chains below, sequenced in a study of blood T cell repertoires in COVID-19. Using immunoSEQ multiplex PCR, the repertoire was profiled, and TCRdb retains in-frame clones only, with some absent. The repertoire holds about 110,000 clones, with 60% to 85% as singletons. Material: peripheral blood. Every receptor here comes from a man between 65 and 85 years old with acute or convalescent COVID-19.

The rearrangement links TRBV27 to TRBJ1-2; tentative D call: TRBD1 (6 bases). CDR1 MNHEY and CDR2 SMNVEV come from the germline V gene (reference sequence). Trimming took off 6 bases at V and 0 bases at J, with 17 bases between the two ends. CDR3 size: 16 residues. CDR3 nucleotides: TGTGCCAGCAGCTCGGGACAACTAACCCCTAACTATGGCTACACCTTC. Translation gives CASSSGQLTPNYGYTF.

The rearrangement uses TRBV7-6 and TRBJ2-3, with D possibly matching TRBD1 (6 bases). This CDR3 is built from 16 residues. Trimming took 1 base from V and 0 from J, leaving 11 bases between them. Per the germline V gene, CDR1 is SGHVS and CDR2 is FNYEAQ. This CDR3 reads CASSLGQDFSTDTQYF. As DNA, the CDR3 is TGTGCCAGCAGCTTAGGACAGGACTTTAGCACAGATACGCAGTATTTT.

About this clone: In the same sample, other DNA sequences code for this CDR3. The rearrangement uses TRBV12-3 or TRBV12-4 and TRBJ1-2; unclear D gene. V lost 5 bases to trimming and J lost 8 bases, with 15 bases between them. This CDR3 is built from 13 residues. The CDR3 is CASSPPVLLGYTF. The CDR3 region has the DNA TGTGCCAGCAGTCCTCCCGTCCTCTTGGGCTACACCTTC.

The chain links TRBV11-2 to TRBJ2-7; 7 bases align to TRBD1. CDR1 is SGHAT, CDR2 FQNNGV, per germline. The V and J ends lost 5 bases and 3 bases, in that order; junction bases with no gene match: 7. CDR3 size: 14 residues. The chain's CDR3 is CASSNMGQHYEQYF. CDR3 nucleotide sequence: TGTGCCAGCAGCAATATGGGACAGCACTACGAGCAGTACTTC.

DNA of the CDR3: TGTGCCAGCAGCCTACCCCAGGTGAACACTGAAGCTTTCTTT. This sequence encodes CASSLPQVNTEAFF. The chain couples TRBV6-5 to TRBJ1-1; unclear D gene. The CDR3 is made up of 14 amino acids. From germline, CDR1 is MNHEY and CDR2 SVGAGI. V lost 6 bases and J 0 bases, leaving 11 bases between the germline ends.

The V call is TRBV19, the J call TRBJ1-1, with a weak D call TRBD1 (5 bases). Germline V gives CDR1 LNHDA, CDR2 SQIVND (reference sequence). The CDR3 consists of 15 residues. V was trimmed by 7 bases and J by 6 bases, leaving 21 bases between them. CDR3 amino acids: CASNRDSRGVAEAFF. DNA for the CDR3: TGTGCCAGTAACCGGGACTCCCGAGGGGTAGCTGAAGCTTTCTTT.

In its sample, this clone was seen a few times. The rearrangement links TRBV19 to TRBJ1-3; the D gene is possibly TRBD1 (5 bases). V was shortened by 3 bases and J by 4 bases, with 10 bases between the two germline ends. Germline V CDR1 and CDR2: LNHDA, SQIVND (reference sequence). This CDR3 has 14 amino acids. CDR3 DNA sequence: TGTGCCAGTAGTATGGGGGGACCCGGAAACACCATATATTTT. Its translation: CASSMGGPGNTIYF.

The chain uses TRBV14 and TRBJ2-3; 8 bases line up with TRBD2. Germline CDR1 is SGHDN and CDR2 is FVKESK. V was clipped by 4 bases and J by 6 bases; unmatched bases: 12. The CDR3 spans 16 residues. For the CDR3, the DNA is TGTGCCAGCAGCCCCTCTAGCGGGCCCCAATGGGATACGCAGTATTTT. Translating it yields CASSPSSGPQWDTQYF.

The rearrangement uses TRBV19 and TRBJ2-2; 10 bases agree with TRBD2. Germline trimming cut 5 bases from V and 4 bases from J; bases unmatched to any gene: 13. The germline gives CDR1 LNHDA, CDR2 SQIVND (reference sequence). CDR3 length equals 18 residues. Here the CDR3 reads CASSGGRLAGATTGELFF. Written as DNA, the CDR3 is TGTGCCAGTAGTGGGGGGAGGCTAGCGGGGGCCACCACCGGGGAGCTGTTTTTT.